This paragraph reports one T cell receptor (beta chain). Its antigen is currently unknown. Clones were read by immunoSEQ multiplex PCR, and TCRdb kept only the in-frame ones, dropping some. Of roughly 40,000 clones listed, 80% to 90% are singletons. Trimming took off 6 bases at V and 6 bases at J, with 12 bases between the two ends. The germline gives CDR1 SNHLY, CDR2 FYNNEI. The CDR3 runs to 12 residues. This specimen belongs to a study of T cell responses to AZD1222 COVID-19 vaccine. Whole-study findings and limits: Spike-specific TCR breadth and depth rose after two AZD1222 doses. Donors were chiefly white British, with a greater number of females, and clonal diversity was perhaps underestimated. With dominance at 160-218 and 743-854, vaccine-associated CD4 TCRs spanned spike. Repertoires were sampled only after the peak T cell response.

The chain carries TRBV2 and TRBJ2-7, with D hard to call. The sequence was obtained from an adult who received the MenACWY meningococcal vaccine as a control. The sample consisted of peripheral blood, taken 28 days after the second dose of the MenACWY control vaccine. For the CDR3, the DNA is TGTGCCAGCAGAGCCGACTCGGGCGAGCAGTACTTC. This translates into CASRADSGEQYF.